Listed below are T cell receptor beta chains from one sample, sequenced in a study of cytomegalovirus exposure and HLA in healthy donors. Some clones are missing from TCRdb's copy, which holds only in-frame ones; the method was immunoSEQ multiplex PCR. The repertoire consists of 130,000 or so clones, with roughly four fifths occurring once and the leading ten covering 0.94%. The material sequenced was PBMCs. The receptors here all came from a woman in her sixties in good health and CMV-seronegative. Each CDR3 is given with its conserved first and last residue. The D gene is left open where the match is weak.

cdr3_nt: TGTGCCAGCAGACCTACAGGGGGTTCGAGAAAACTGTTTTTT; cdr3_aa: CASRPTGGSRKLFF; j_call: TRBJ1-4; v_call: TRBV2; cdr3_length: 14; d_call: TRBD1
cdr3_nt: TGTGCCTGGTCCGGGACAGGGGCCTACAACGAGCAGTACTTC; cdr3_aa: CAWSGTGAYNEQYF; j_call: TRBJ2-7; v_call: TRBV30; cdr3_length: 14; d_call: TRBD1
cdr3_nt: TGTGCCAGCGGGGGGACGGAGAACTACGAGCAGTACTTC; cdr3_aa: CASGGTENYEQYF; j_call: TRBJ2-7; v_call: TRBV19; cdr3_length: 13; d_call: TRBD2
cdr3_nt: TGCAGTGCTCTCTTGAACACTGAAGCTTTCTTT; cdr3_aa: CSALLNTEAFF; j_call: TRBJ1-1; v_call: TRBV20-1; cdr3_length: 11; d_call: .
cdr3_nt: TGTGCCAGCAGCGCGACAGGGTACGAGCAGTACTTC; cdr3_aa: CASSATGYEQYF; j_call: TRBJ2-7; v_call: TRBV7-3; cdr3_length: 12; d_call: TRBD1
cdr3_nt: TGTGCCAGTAGTATGACAGCTTATAGCAATCAGCCCCAGCATTTT; cdr3_aa: CASSMTAYSNQPQHF; j_call: TRBJ1-5; v_call: TRBV19; cdr3_length: 15; d_call: .
cdr3_nt: TGTGCCATCAGTGAGGGGAACCCGAGGGGGACATCACCCCTCCACTTT; cdr3_aa: CAISEGNPRGTSPLHF; j_call: TRBJ1-6; v_call: TRBV10-3; cdr3_length: 16; d_call: .
cdr3_nt: TGTGCCAGCAGTCCTCAGACAGGGGGCCGAGCTTTCTTT; cdr3_aa: CASSPQTGGRAFF; j_call: TRBJ1-1; v_call: TRBV6-6; cdr3_length: 13; d_call: TRBD1
cdr3_nt: TGCGCCAGCAGCTTAGCGGTCCGGACAGGGTACGAGGGGAACACTGAAGCTTTCTTT; cdr3_aa: CASSLAVRTGYEGNTEAFF; j_call: TRBJ1-1; v_call: TRBV5-1; cdr3_length: 19; d_call: TRBD1
cdr3_nt: TGTGCCAGCAGTAGGGACAGGTCCTACGAGCAGTACTTC; cdr3_aa: CASSRDRSYEQYF; j_call: TRBJ2-7; v_call: TRBV6-1; cdr3_length: 13; d_call: TRBD1
cdr3_nt: TGTGCCATCAATCACGGGACAGGGCGGACAGATACGCAGTATTTT; cdr3_aa: CAINHGTGRTDTQYF; j_call: TRBJ2-3; v_call: TRBV10-3; cdr3_length: 15; d_call: TRBD1